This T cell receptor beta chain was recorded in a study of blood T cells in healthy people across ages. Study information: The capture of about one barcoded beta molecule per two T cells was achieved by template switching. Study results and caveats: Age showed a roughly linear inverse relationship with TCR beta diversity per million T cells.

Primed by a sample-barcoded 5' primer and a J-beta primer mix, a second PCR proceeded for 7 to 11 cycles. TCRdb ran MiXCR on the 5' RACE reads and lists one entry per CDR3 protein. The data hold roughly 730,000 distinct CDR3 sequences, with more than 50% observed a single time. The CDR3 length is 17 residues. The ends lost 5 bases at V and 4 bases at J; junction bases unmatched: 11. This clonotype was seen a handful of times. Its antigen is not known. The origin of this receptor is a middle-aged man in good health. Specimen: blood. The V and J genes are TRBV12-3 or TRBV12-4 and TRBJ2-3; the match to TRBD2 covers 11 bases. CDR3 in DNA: TGTGCCAGCAGTCGTCAACTAGCGGGAGTTACCGCAGATACGCAGTATTTT. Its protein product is CASSRQLAGVTADTQYF.